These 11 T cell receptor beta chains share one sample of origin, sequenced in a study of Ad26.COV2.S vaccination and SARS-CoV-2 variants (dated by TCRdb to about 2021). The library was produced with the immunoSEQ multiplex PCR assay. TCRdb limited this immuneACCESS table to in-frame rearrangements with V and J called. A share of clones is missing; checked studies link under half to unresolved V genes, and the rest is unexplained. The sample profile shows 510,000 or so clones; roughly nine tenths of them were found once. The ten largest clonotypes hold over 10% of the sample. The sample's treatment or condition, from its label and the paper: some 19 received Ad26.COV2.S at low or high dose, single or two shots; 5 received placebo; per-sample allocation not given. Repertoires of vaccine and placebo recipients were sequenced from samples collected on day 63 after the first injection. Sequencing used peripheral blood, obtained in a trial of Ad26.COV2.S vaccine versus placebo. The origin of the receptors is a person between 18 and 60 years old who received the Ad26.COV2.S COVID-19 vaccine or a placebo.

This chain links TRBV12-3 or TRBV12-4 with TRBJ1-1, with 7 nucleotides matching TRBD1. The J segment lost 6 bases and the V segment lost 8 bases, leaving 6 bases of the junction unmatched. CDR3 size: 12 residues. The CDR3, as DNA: TGTGCCAGCGGTACGACAGGGCCTGAAGCTTTCTTT. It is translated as CASGTTGPEAFF.

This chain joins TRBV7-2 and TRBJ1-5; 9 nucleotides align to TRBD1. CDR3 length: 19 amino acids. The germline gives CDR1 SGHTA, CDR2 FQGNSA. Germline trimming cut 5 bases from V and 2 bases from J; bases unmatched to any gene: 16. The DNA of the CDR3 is TGTGCCAGCAGCATATATCCCCCACAGGGGGCGCTTGGCAATCAGCCCCAGCATTTT. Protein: CASSIYPPQGALGNQPQHF.

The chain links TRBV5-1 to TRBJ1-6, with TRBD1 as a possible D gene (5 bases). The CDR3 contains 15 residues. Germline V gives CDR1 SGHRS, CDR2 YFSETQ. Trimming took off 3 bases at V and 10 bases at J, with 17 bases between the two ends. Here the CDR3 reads CASSSTGSQGSPLHF. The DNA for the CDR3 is TGCGCCAGCAGCTCAACAGGATCCCAGGGATCACCCCTCCACTTT.

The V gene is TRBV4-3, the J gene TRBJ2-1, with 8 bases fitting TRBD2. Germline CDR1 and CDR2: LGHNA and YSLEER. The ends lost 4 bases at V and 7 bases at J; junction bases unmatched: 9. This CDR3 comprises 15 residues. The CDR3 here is CASSRGSGSGNEQFF. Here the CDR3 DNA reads TGCGCCAGCAGCCGAGGGAGCGGGAGTGGGAATGAGCAGTTCTTC.

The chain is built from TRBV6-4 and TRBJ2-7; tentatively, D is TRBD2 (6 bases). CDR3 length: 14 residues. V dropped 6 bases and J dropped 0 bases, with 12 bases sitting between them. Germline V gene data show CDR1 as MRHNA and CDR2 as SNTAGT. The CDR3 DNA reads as TGTGCCAGCAGGGGGGACTCTAGCTCCTACGAGCAGTACTTC. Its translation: CASRGDSSSYEQYF.

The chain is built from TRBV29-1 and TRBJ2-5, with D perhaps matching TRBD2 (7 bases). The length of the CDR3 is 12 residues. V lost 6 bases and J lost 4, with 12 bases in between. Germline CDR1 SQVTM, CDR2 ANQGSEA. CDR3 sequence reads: CSVLGGGETQYF. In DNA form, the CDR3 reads TGCAGCGTGTTAGGGGGGGGAGAGACCCAGTACTTC.

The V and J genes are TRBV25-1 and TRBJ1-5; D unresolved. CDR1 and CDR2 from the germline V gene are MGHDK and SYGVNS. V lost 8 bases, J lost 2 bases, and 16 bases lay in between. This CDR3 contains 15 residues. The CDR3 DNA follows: TGTGCCAGCTCCGATCCCGGTGGGGGCAATCAGCCCCAGCATTTT. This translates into CASSDPGGGNQPQHF. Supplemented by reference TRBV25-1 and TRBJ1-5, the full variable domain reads EADIYQTPRYLVIGTGKKITLECSQTMGHDKMYWYQQDPGMELHLIHYSYGVNSTEKGDLSSESTVSRIRTEHFPLTLESARPSHTSQYLCASSDPGGGNQPQHFGDGTRLSIL.

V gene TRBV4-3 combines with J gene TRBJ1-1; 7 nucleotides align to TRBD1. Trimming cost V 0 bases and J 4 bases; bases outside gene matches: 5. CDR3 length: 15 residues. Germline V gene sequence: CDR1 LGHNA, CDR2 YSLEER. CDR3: CASSQESGGSTEAFF. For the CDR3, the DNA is TGCGCCAGCAGCCAAGAATCAGGGGGTTCCACTGAAGCTTTCTTT.

The CDR3 nucleotides read TGTGCCAGCAGCTTAATCGGCCTGAACACTGAAGCTTTCTTT. It translates to CASSLIGLNTEAFF. The chain recombines TRBV7-9 with TRBJ1-1; no definite D call. This CDR3 contains 14 residues. CDR1 and CDR2 (germline): SEHNR, FQNEAQ (reference sequence). The V and J ends lost 2 bases and 0 bases respectively, with 7 bases between them.

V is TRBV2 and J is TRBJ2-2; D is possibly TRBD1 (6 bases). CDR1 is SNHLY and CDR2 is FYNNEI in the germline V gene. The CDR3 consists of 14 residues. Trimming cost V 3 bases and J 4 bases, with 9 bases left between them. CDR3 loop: CASSEGTPTGELFF. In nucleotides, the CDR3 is TGTGCCAGCAGTGAGGGGACACCCACCGGGGAGCTGTTTTTT.

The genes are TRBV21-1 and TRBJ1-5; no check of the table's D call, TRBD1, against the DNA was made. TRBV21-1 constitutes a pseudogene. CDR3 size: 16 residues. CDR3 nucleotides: TGTGCCAGCAGCCGTGGACAGGTGGGGCCAAGTCAGCCCCAGCATTTT. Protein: CASSRGQVGPSQPQHF.